What follows are 26 T cell receptor beta chains derived from one specimen sequenced in a study of beta chain features in type 1 diabetes. Expressed TCRB transcripts were sequenced because the isolated RNA had all been reverse transcribed beforehand. Repertoires were generated with immunoSEQ multiplex PCR, while TCRdb's copy carries only in-frame clones and drops some. The data contain 450,000 to 550,000 clones, around 28% of them singletons. The sequenced sample consisted of naive CD4+ T cells from blood. These receptors were collected from a man younger than 35 in good health.

In its sample, this clone was seen a few times. The V and J genes are TRBV7-2 and TRBJ2-5, with D perhaps matching TRBD1 or TRBD2 (5 bases each). The germline V and J ends were trimmed by 0 bases and 5 bases, with 16 bases remaining between them. CDR1 and CDR2 (germline): SGHTA, FQGNSA. The CDR3 spans 16 residues. For the CDR3, the DNA is TGTGCCAGCAGCTTAGCGCTCAGCAGGGCGGGCGAGACCCAGTACTTC. Protein product: CASSLALSRAGETQYF. Full variable domain (missing parts from reference TRBV7-2 and TRBJ2-5): GAGVSQSPSNKVTEKGKDVELRCDPISGHTALYWYRQSLGQGLEFLIYFQGNSAPDKSGLPSDRFSAERTGGSVSTLTIQRTQQEDSAVYLCASSLALSRAGETQYFGPGTRLLVL.

V is TRBV19 and J is TRBJ2-7; D might be TRBD1 or TRBD2, each matching 5 bases. With 5 bases removed from V and 3 bases from J, the gap between germline ends came to 14 bases. The CDR3 is 14 residues long. The germline V gene encodes CDR1 LNHDA and CDR2 SQIVND (reference sequence). CDR3 sequence: CASSLGTVYYEQYF. The CDR3 region has the DNA TGTGCCAGTAGTTTGGGGACCGTTTACTACGAGCAGTACTTC.

The J gene is TRBJ2-3, the V gene TRBV29-1; 15 positions match TRBD2. From germline, CDR1 is SQVTM and CDR2 ANQGSEA. The CDR3 runs to 14 residues. V lost 7 bases and J lost 6; bases outside the gene matches: 5. The CDR3 region has the DNA TGCAGCGCCGGACTAGCGGGAGGGCCGGATACGCAGTATTTT. Amino acids: CSAGLAGGPDTQYF.

This clone turned up a few times. Other DNA sequences from this sample encode an identical CDR3 as well. The gene calls are TRBV2 and TRBJ2-3; 11 bases are shared with TRBD2. V shed 4 bases, J shed 3 bases, and the junction held 0 bases outside the gene matches. Germline V gene data show CDR1 as SNHLY and CDR2 as FYNNEI. CDR3 size: 14 residues. The CDR3: CASSGTSGTDTQYF. The CDR3 DNA reads as TGTGCCAGCAGTGGGACTAGCGGGACAGATACGCAGTATTTT.

The rearrangement uses TRBV27 and TRBJ1-1; a possible D gene is TRBD1 (5 bases). Germline V lookup: CDR1 MNHEY, CDR2 SMNVEV (reference sequence). There are 15 residues in the CDR3. Trimming left V 1 base short and J 1 base short, with 10 bases between. The CDR3 DNA is TGTGCCAGCAGTTTATACGGGGCTGGGAACACTGAAGCTTTCTTT. Translated, it gives CASSLYGAGNTEAFF.

The chain has TRBV18 and TRBJ1-1, with D hard to call. Between the trimmed V and J ends, which lost 6 bases and 0 bases, there was a span of 11 bases. CDR3 size: 14 residues. Germline V CDR1 and CDR2: KGHSH, LQKENI. The CDR3 region has the DNA TGTGCCAGCTCGACTCGCCTTTTGAACACTGAAGCTTTCTTT. Protein: CASSTRLLNTEAFF.

The chain links TRBV5-1 to TRBJ2-5, with a possible D match to TRBD2 (5 bases). The CDR3 contains 15 residues. Germline CDR1 SGHRS, CDR2 YFSETQ. Trimming took off 2 bases at V and 0 bases at J, with 11 bases between the two ends. CDR3 residues: CASSFSGVYQETQYF. CDR3 DNA sequence: TGCGCCAGCAGCTTCAGCGGAGTGTACCAAGAGACCCAGTACTTC.

A remark on this clone: Other DNA sequences in this sample translate to the same CDR3. The rearrangement links TRBV9 to TRBJ2-3, with D unresolved. V was trimmed by 0 bases and J by 0 bases, leaving 2 bases between them. Germline lookup yields CDR1 SGDLS and CDR2 YYNGEE. This CDR3 is 13 amino acids long. DNA for the CDR3: TGTGCCAGCAGCGTAGCTAGCACAGATACGCAGTATTTT. Residues: CASSVASTDTQYF.

This clone appeared once. This chain joins TRBV4-1 and TRBJ1-5; 9 bases fit TRBD1. After removal of 0 bases from V and 2 bases from J, the junction contained 2 bases not matched to a gene. This CDR3 is built from 16 residues. The germline gives CDR1 MGHRA, CDR2 YSYEKL. Here the CDR3 DNA reads TGCGCCAGCAGCCAAGATCGGGACAGGGGCAATCAGCCCCAGCATTTT. This codes for CASSQDRDRGNQPQHF.

This chain joins TRBV5-1 and TRBJ2-6; D tentatively reads TRBD1 or TRBD2 (5 bases each). There are 17 residues in the CDR3. The germline V gene has CDR1 SGHRS and CDR2 YFSETQ. Between the trimmed V and J ends, which lost 4 bases and 0 bases, there was a span of 14 bases. The CDR3 protein is CASSPWDRSSGANVLTF. CDR3 bases: TGCGCCAGCAGCCCTTGGGACCGAAGCTCTGGGGCCAACGTCCTGACTTTC.

The chain carries TRBV5-6 and TRBJ2-1; D gene uncertain. The CDR3 is 13 amino acids. Germline CDR1 and CDR2: SGHDT and YYEEEE. The V end was cut by 7 bases, the J end by 6 bases, with 14 bases between. Here the CDR3 DNA reads TGTGCCAGCGAAAGGGTCAGGAGCAATGAGCAGTTCTTC. Its protein is CASERVRSNEQFF.

V gene TRBV29-1 combines with J gene TRBJ1-5; D unclear. The CDR3 sequence is 13 residues long. Germline lookup yields CDR1 SQVTM and CDR2 ANQGSEA. V dropped 4 bases and J dropped 2 bases, with 9 bases sitting between them. CDR3 residues: CSVGSRGNQPQHF. CDR3 in DNA: TGCAGCGTTGGGTCGCGTGGCAATCAGCCCCAGCATTTT.

This sequence joins TRBV30 and TRBJ1-5; D remains ambiguous. This CDR3 has 14 residues. V lost 0 bases to trimming and J lost 1 base, with 7 bases between them. Germline CDR1 reads GTSNPN; CDR2 reads SVGIG (reference sequence). CDR3 sequence: CAWSVEWSNQPQHF. CDR3 nucleotides: TGTGCCTGGAGTGTAGAGTGGAGCAATCAGCCCCAGCATTTT.

The J gene is TRBJ1-1, the V gene TRBV9; D is uncertain. Germline CDR1 reads SGDLS; CDR2 reads YYNGEE. The V end lost 3 bases, the J end lost 4 bases, and 4 bases lay between the germline ends. The CDR3 totals 11 residues. The CDR3 sequence is CASSGGTEAFF. For the CDR3, the DNA is TGTGCCAGCAGCGGTGGCACTGAAGCTTTCTTT.

As regards this clone: Other DNA variants within this sample encode the same CDR3. The chain employs TRBV28 and TRBJ2-1; D is unresolved. The CDR3 runs to 12 residues. V lost 3 bases to trimming and J lost 3 bases, with 3 bases between them. Germline V lookup: CDR1 MDHEN, CDR2 SYDVKM. CDR3 residues: CASSLVYNEQFF. As DNA, the CDR3 is TGTGCCAGCAGTTTGGTCTACAATGAGCAGTTCTTC.

This clone has a handful of counts. V gene TRBV6-4 combines with J gene TRBJ1-1; no clear D. V was trimmed by 6 bases and J by 5 bases, leaving 13 bases between them. Germline CDR1 reads MRHNA; CDR2 reads SNTAGT. The CDR3 is made up of 13 amino acids. This chain's CDR3 is CASSDARRTEAFF. The CDR3 bases are TGTGCCAGCAGCGACGCGAGGAGGACTGAAGCTTTCTTT.

This clone was picked up a small number of times. The CDR3 DNA reads TGTGCCAGCAGCTTAGGGACAGGCGGAGAGACCCAGTACTTC. Translating it yields CASSLGTGGETQYF. This chain uses TRBV7-3 with TRBJ2-5; TRBD1 matches 8 bases. This CDR3 has 14 residues. Per the germline V gene, CDR1 is SGHTA and CDR2 is FQGTGA. Trimming cost V 2 bases and J 4 bases; bases outside gene matches: 3.

This clone was seen a few times. The V and J genes are TRBV7-9 and TRBJ2-7, with 9 bases fitting TRBD1. This CDR3 is 16 amino acids long. Germline V CDR1 and CDR2: SEHNR, FQNEAQ (reference sequence). With V trimmed by 3 bases and J by 3 bases, 9 bases remained unmatched. CDR3 residues: CASSFLRQGGRYEQYF. The CDR3 DNA follows: TGTGCCAGCAGCTTCCTCCGACAGGGGGGTCGCTACGAGCAGTACTTC. The complete variable domain, with remaining parts taken from reference TRBV7-9 and TRBJ2-7, reads DTGVSQNPRHKITKRGQNVTFRCDPISEHNRLYWYRQTLGQGPEFLTYFQNEAQLEKSRLLSDRFSAERPKGSFSTLEIQRTEQGDSAMYLCASSFLRQGGRYEQYFGPGTRLTVT.

The chain employs TRBV14 and TRBJ1-2; D remains ambiguous. In germline, CDR1 is SGHDN, CDR2 FVKESK. The CDR3 is 13 residues long. Trimming stripped 4 bases from V and 3 bases from J, with 9 bases between. As DNA, the CDR3 is TGTGCCAGCAGCCGGGCTGGACACTATGGCTACACCTTC. It translates to CASSRAGHYGYTF.

The V gene is TRBV27, the J gene TRBJ1-2, with a weak D call TRBD1 (6 bases). The germline CDR1 and CDR2 sequences are MNHEY and SMNVEV (reference sequence). The CDR3 spans 12 residues. The V end lost 8 bases, the J end lost 1 base, and 8 bases lay between the germline ends. The CDR3 spells CASRDNNYGYTF. In nucleotides, the CDR3 is TGTGCCAGCCGGGACAATAACTATGGCTACACCTTC.

Only a few counts were recorded for this clone. This chain links TRBV10-3 with TRBJ1-5, with D hard to call. From germline, CDR1 is ENHRY and CDR2 SYGVKD. The V gene lost 3 bases and the J gene lost 11 bases, with 8 bases spanning the gap. The CDR3 runs to 11 residues. CDR3: CAISDGEAQHF. The CDR3 bases are TGTGCCATCAGTGATGGGGAAGCCCAGCATTTT.

The J gene is TRBJ2-1, the V gene TRBV6-6; D is undetermined. With 2 bases removed from V and 0 bases from J, the gap between germline ends came to 5 bases. The CDR3 sequence is 14 residues long. Germline CDR1 MNHNY, CDR2 SVGAGI (reference sequence). As DNA, the CDR3 is TGTGCCAGCAGTTACCGTAGCTCCTACAATGAGCAGTTCTTC. Residues: CASSYRSSYNEQFF.

This chain links TRBV25-1 with TRBJ1-1, with D unresolved. This CDR3 comprises 14 residues. From germline, CDR1 is MGHDK and CDR2 SYGVNS. The ends were cut back, 0 bases at V and 0 bases at J, with 5 bases in the middle. CDR3 residues: CASSEYSVNTEAFF. CDR3 bases: TGTGCCAGCAGTGAATATTCCGTGAACACTGAAGCTTTCTTT.

A word on this clone: Other DNA sequences in this sample translate to the same CDR3. The gene calls are TRBV30 and TRBJ2-7, with 9 nucleotides matching TRBD1. In germline, CDR1 is GTSNPN, CDR2 SVGIG (reference sequence). The J segment lost 3 bases and the V segment lost 3 bases, leaving 6 bases of the junction unmatched. The length of the CDR3 is 14 residues. In nucleotides, the CDR3 is TGTGCCTGGAGCGCCGACAGGGGGGTCTACGAGCAGTACTTC. This gives the protein CAWSADRGVYEQYF.

Only a few counts were recorded for this clone. The V gene is TRBV30, the J gene TRBJ2-6; D may be TRBD1 (6 bases). This CDR3 comprises 17 residues. Trimming took 4 bases from V and 0 from J, leaving 16 bases between them. The germline V gene has CDR1 GTSNPN and CDR2 SVGIG (reference sequence). The CDR3 region is CAWNTGTPVSGANVLTF. The CDR3, as DNA: TGTGCCTGGAATACCGGGACACCGGTCTCTGGGGCCAACGTCCTGACTTTC.

The chain employs TRBV7-9 and TRBJ2-2; D possibly corresponds to TRBD1 (6 bases). This CDR3 spans 16 amino acids. The V gene lost 7 bases and the J gene lost 4 bases, with 19 bases spanning the gap. The germline V gene has CDR1 SEHNR and CDR2 FQNEAQ (reference sequence). The CDR3 protein is CASILMGASGTGELFF. The CDR3 nucleotides read TGTGCCAGCATCCTCATGGGGGCCTCGGGCACCGGGGAGCTGTTTTTT.